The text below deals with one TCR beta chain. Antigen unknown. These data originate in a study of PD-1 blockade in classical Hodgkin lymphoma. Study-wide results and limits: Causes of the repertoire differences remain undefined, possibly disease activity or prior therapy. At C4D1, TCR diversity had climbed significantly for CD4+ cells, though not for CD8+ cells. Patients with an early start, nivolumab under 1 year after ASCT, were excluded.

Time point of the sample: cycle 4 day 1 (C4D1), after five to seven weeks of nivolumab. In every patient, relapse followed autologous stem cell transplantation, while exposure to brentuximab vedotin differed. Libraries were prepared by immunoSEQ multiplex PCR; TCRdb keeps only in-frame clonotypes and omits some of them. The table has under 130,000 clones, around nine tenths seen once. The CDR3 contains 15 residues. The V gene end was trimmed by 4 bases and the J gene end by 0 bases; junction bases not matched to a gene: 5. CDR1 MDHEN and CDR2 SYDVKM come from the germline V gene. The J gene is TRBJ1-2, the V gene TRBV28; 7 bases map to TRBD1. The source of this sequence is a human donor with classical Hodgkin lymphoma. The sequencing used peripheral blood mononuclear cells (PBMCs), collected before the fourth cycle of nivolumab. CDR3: CASSSPTGTNYGYTF. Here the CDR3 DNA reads TGTGCCAGCAGTTCCCCGACAGGGACTAACTATGGCTACACCTTC.